These 6 T cell receptor beta chains were all obtained from the same sample, sequenced in a study of regulatory T cells in long-lasting Graves disease. The TCR beta library used iRepertoire HTBI primers with Arm-PCR amplification of CDR3. TCRdb fed the multiplex PCR reads into MiXCR, producing one record per CDR3 protein. The sample contains some 330,000 distinct CDR3 sequences, approximately 25% of which appear only once. Time point defined: persistent/refractory GD, antithyroid drugs over 5 years with positive TRAb. Extracted PBMC RNA gave rise to the TCR library. Sequencing used peripheral blood mononuclear cells (PBMCs), obtained when the disease was refractory, from a patient treated with antithyroid drugs. These receptors all come from a woman in her thirties or forties with Graves disease.

This clonotype was found a few times. In DNA, the CDR3 is TGTGCCAGCAGCGTGGCGGGAGGGCTGTTCACCGGGGAGCTGTTTTTT. Translation: CASSVAGGLFTGELFF. The chain joins TRBV7-9 to TRBJ2-2, with TRBD2 identical over 9 bases. V lost 5 bases, J lost 4 bases, and 8 bases stayed unmatched. This CDR3 contains 16 residues. Germline CDR1 reads SEHNR; CDR2 reads FQNEAQ (reference sequence).

This clonotype was detected ten times or more. The genes are TRBV12-3 or TRBV12-4 and TRBJ1-2; D ambiguous. The V and J ends lost 3 bases and 3 bases respectively, with 11 bases between them. The CDR3 loop spans 14 amino acids. The CDR3 DNA follows: TGTGCCAGCAGTTTTTCAAGGTGGGACTATGGCTACACCTTC. Its protein is CASSFSRWDYGYTF.

This clonotype has more than one count but fewer than ten. This rearrangement joins TRBV9 to TRBJ2-2; D might be TRBD2 (6 bases). V lost 6 bases, J lost 7 bases, and 16 bases lay in between. This CDR3 contains 14 residues. The germline CDR1 and CDR2 sequences are SGDLS and YYNGEE. The CDR3 is CASTLGGFGGELFF. Written as DNA, the CDR3 is TGTGCCAGCACCCTGGGGGGTTTTGGCGGGGAGCTGTTTTTT.

This clonotype was counted ten times or more. The chain uses TRBV27 and TRBJ2-3; TRBD1 aligns across 7 bases. This CDR3 region has 16 residues. V was pared by 4 bases and J by 7 bases, with 14 bases of the junction left unmatched. Germline V gene data show CDR1 as MNHEY and CDR2 as SMNVEV (reference sequence). The CDR3 loop is CASSSPSGTAWNTQYF. The CDR3 nucleotides are TGTGCCAGCAGTTCTCCCTCCGGGACAGCTTGGAATACGCAGTATTTT.

This rearrangement joins TRBV2 to TRBJ1-2, with 9 bases matching TRBD1. The CDR3 is 15 amino acids. The V and J ends lost 6 bases and 0 bases, in that order; junction bases with no gene match: 5. Germline loops: CDR1 SNHLY, CDR2 FYNNEI. The CDR3 nucleotides are TGTGCCAGCAGGGACAGGGGCCTCACTAACTATGGCTACACCTTC. Its translation is CASRDRGLTNYGYTF.

V and J are TRBV6-9 and TRBJ1-2; TRBD1 is a possible D gene (6 bases). V lost 3 bases and J 6 bases, leaving 8 bases between the germline ends. Germline assignment: CDR1 MNHGY and CDR2 SVAAGI. CDR3 length equals 12 residues. The CDR3 reads CASSYRGDGYTF. The CDR3 DNA follows: TGTGCCAGCAGTTACAGGGGAGATGGCTACACCTTC.